Following are 15 T cell receptor beta chains from one sample sequenced in a study of blood T cells in healthy people across ages. Alongside a J-beta primer mix, a sample-barcoded 5' primer served in a second PCR lasting roughly 6 to 11 cycles. One entry per CDR3 protein, called by TCRdb with MiXCR from the 5' RACE reads. The table records 1.8 million or so distinct CDR3 sequences, around 40% of them present only once. The sample consisted of blood. All receptors come from a human donor in good health.

This chain connects TRBV4-2 to TRBJ2-6; possibly TRBD1 or TRBD2 for D (6 bases each). CDR1 and CDR2 (germline): LGHNA, YNFKEQ. V gave up 0 bases and J gave up 1 base, with 13 bases separating them. The CDR3 is 18 residues long. This CDR3 reads CASSQDGGGGSGANVLTF. DNA for the CDR3: TGTGCCAGCAGCCAAGATGGCGGAGGGGGATCTGGGGCCAACGTCCTGACTTTC.

This clonotype was picked up many times. An end of the junction differs from the germline gene, which may be a read error. This chain connects TRBV7-7 to TRBJ2-3; 10 positions match TRBD1. The CDR3 contains 15 residues. In germline, CDR1 is SSHAT, CDR2 FNYEAQ (reference sequence). As DNA, the CDR3 is TGTGCTAGCAGCCCGGGACAGGGGATGATGGATACGCAGTATTTT. This sequence encodes CASSPGQGMMDTQYF.

This clonotype was counted between two and nine times. The chain employs TRBV7-9 and TRBJ2-2; D is uncertain. With 3 bases removed from V and 1 base from J, the gap between germline ends came to 6 bases. The CDR3 loop spans 14 amino acids. Germline assignment: CDR1 SEHNR and CDR2 FQNEAQ (reference sequence). In nucleotides, the CDR3 is TGTGCCAGCAGCTTGGGGATGAACACCGGGGAGCTGTTTTTT. Amino acids: CASSLGMNTGELFF.

V and J are TRBV28 and TRBJ2-7; D not resolved. V shed 6 bases and J shed 2 bases, with 11 bases lying between them. The germline gives CDR1 MDHEN, CDR2 SYDVKM. This CDR3 region has 13 residues. Written as DNA, the CDR3 is TGTGCCAGCAGGGACCTGACTCCCTACGAGCAGTACTTC. As protein: CASRDLTPYEQYF.

A few counts support this clonotype. The rearrangement joins TRBV3-1 to TRBJ2-7; tentative D call: TRBD2 (6 bases). The CDR3 length is 15 residues. Trimming removed 4 bases at V and 1 base at J, with 14 bases between. The germline V gene has CDR1 LGHDT and CDR2 YNNKEL (reference sequence). The CDR3 loop is CASSRGTPLSYEQYF. CDR3 DNA: TGTGCCAGCAGCCGAGGGACTCCTCTATCCTACGAGCAGTACTTC.

This clonotype was seen a handful of times. The V call is TRBV6-4, the J call TRBJ2-1, with 8 positions matching TRBD2. The germline V gene has CDR1 MRHNA and CDR2 SNTAGT. This CDR3 region has 14 residues. The V segment lost 4 bases and the J segment 9 bases; nucleotides outside the gene matches: 8. The CDR3 DNA reads TGTGCCAGCAGTGTAAGCGGGGGCTTTGGTGAGCAGTTCTTC. It encodes CASSVSGGFGEQFF.

This clonotype has only a few counts. The V gene is TRBV28, the J gene TRBJ1-4; possible D gene TRBD1, 5 bases. The CDR3 covers 13 residues. Deletions cut 5 bases from V and 4 bases from J, with 8 bases between. Germline CDR1 reads MDHEN; CDR2 reads SYDVKM. The CDR3 protein is CASSAGFNEKLFF. The CDR3 nucleotides read TGTGCCAGCAGTGCAGGGTTTAATGAAAAACTGTTTTTT.

This clonotype came up a few times. The DNA for the CDR3 is TGTGCCAGCAGCACAGGACAGATCTCTGGAAACACCATATATTTT. This codes for CASSTGQISGNTIYF. This chain connects TRBV5-6 to TRBJ1-3; a possible D gene is TRBD1 (6 bases). CDR1 and CDR2 from the germline V gene are SGHDT and YYEEEE. Trimming took 4 bases from V and 0 from J, leaving 11 bases between them. This CDR3 has 15 residues.

The V and J genes are TRBV6-6 and TRBJ2-2; 7 nucleotides align to TRBD1. V was clipped by 6 bases and J by 3 bases; unmatched bases: 4. From germline, CDR1 is MNHNY and CDR2 SVGAGI (reference sequence). The CDR3 runs to 14 residues. The CDR3 DNA reads TGTGCCAGCAGGACAGGGCTTTACACCGGGGAGCTGTTTTTT. This sequence encodes CASRTGLYTGELFF.

This clonotype has just a few counts. The junction does not match germline at one end; this may be a read error. The rearrangement uses TRBV4-2 and TRBJ2-3; 8 bases agree with TRBD1. In germline, CDR1 is LGHNA, CDR2 YNFKEQ. CDR3 length: 19 residues. DNA for the CDR3: TGTGCCAACAGCCAAGAGGTAGCTGCTGGACAGGGCTCGACAGATACGCAGTATTTT. This translates into CANSQEVAAGQGSTDTQYF.

V is TRBV20-1 and J is TRBJ2-1, with 10 nucleotides matching TRBD1. Germline assignment: CDR1 DFQATT and CDR2 SNEGSKA (reference sequence). With 3 bases clipped from V and 9 bases from J, the junction kept 11 bases outside the gene matches. This CDR3 is built from 15 residues. CDR3 loop: CSASRQGALAVEQFF. The CDR3 DNA is TGCAGTGCTAGTAGACAGGGGGCGCTGGCTGTTGAGCAGTTCTTC.

The V and J genes are TRBV29-1 and TRBJ1-1; D uncertain. The ends were cut back, 6 bases at V and 2 bases at J, with 13 bases in the middle. The V gene's germline CDR1 is SQVTM and CDR2 ANQGSEA. The CDR3 has 13 residues. The CDR3 sequence: CSVEVGINTEAFF. The CDR3 DNA reads TGCAGCGTGGAGGTTGGGATAAACACTGAAGCTTTCTTT.

V is TRBV20-1 and J is TRBJ2-4; tentatively, D is TRBD2 (5 bases). The DNA matches TRBJ2-7 better at its end, which makes the J call doubtful. This CDR3 is 16 amino acids long. CDR1 and CDR2 (germline): DFQATT, SNEGSKA (reference sequence). The CDR3 reads CSARLLVTAMGYEQYF. The CDR3 nucleotides read TGCAGTGCTAGATTACTAGTTACCGCCATGGGGTACGAGCAGTACTTC.

This chain joins TRBV9 and TRBJ2-3, with D possibly matching TRBD2 (7 bases). CDR3 length equals 18 residues. Germline V lookup: CDR1 SGDLS, CDR2 YYNGEE. The V gene lost 2 bases and the J gene lost 0 bases, with 19 bases spanning the gap. CDR3 DNA: TGTGCCAGCAGCGTCTCTCCTTGGGGGCGGGGGAGCACAGATACGCAGTATTTT. This gives the protein CASSVSPWGRGSTDTQYF.

The table lists this clonotype with a count of one. The chain has TRBV29-1 and TRBJ2-1, with D possibly TRBD1 on 6 matching bases. Looked up from germline, CDR1 is SQVTM and CDR2 is ANQGSEA. The germline V and J ends were trimmed by 3 bases and 6 bases, with 9 bases remaining between them. This CDR3 region has 12 residues. The CDR3 spells CSVEKGVNEQFF. The CDR3 DNA reads as TGCAGCGTTGAGAAGGGGGTCAATGAGCAGTTCTTC.